This TCR beta chain stems from a study of fetal regulatory T cell absence and autoimmunity. Background on the study: IPEX patients had exocrine pancreas autoimmunity without clinical diabetes.

A remark on this clone: The target antigen is unknown.

Study-level findings and limits: The oligoclonal enrichment was interpreted as supporting antigen-driven pancreatic autoimmunity before birth in IPEX syndrome.

Data came from immunoSEQ multiplex PCR; TCRdb stores just in-frame clones and leaves some out. There are approximately 94,000 clones in the sample; 72% occur only once, and 1.5% to 2.5% lies in the top ten. V gave up 2 bases and J gave up 12 bases, with 5 bases separating them. The CDR3 covers 10 residues. Looked up from germline, CDR1 is SGHDN and CDR2 is FVKESK. The specimen sequenced was pancreas tissue. This sequence originates from a male donor with IPEX syndrome. The chain carries TRBV14 and TRBJ1-5, with D uncertain. The CDR3 DNA sequence: TGTGCCAGCAGCCAAAGCCACCAGCATTTT. It translates to CASSQSHQHF.